Only a few counts were recorded for the clone carrying this TCR beta chain. The antigen is undetermined. Germline V gene data show CDR1 as KGHDR and CDR2 as SFDVKD. J gave up 8 bases and V 0 bases, and 0 bases lay outside the gene matches. This CDR3 comprises 15 residues. The entry originates in a study of T cells after yellow fever vaccination. MiXCR, run by TCRdb on the 5' RACE reads, gives a single entry per CDR3 protein. The repertoire consists of some 300,000 distinct CDR3 sequences, with about 10% occurring once and the leading ten covering 3% to 4%. General observations from the study: Researchers report a weaker secondary response that nonetheless peaked faster, day 5 versus 15. Highly abundant clonotypes carried over from the bulk population could end up in FACS-sorted repertoires as contaminants.

The sequence was collected from a man between 18 and 35 years old who received the YFV17D yellow fever vaccine. This material consisted of CD4+ T cells sorted from PBMCs, taken 5 days after the yellow fever booster vaccination. V usage is TRBV24-1 and J usage is TRBJ2-1, with 13 positions matching TRBD2. The CDR3 loop reads CATSDLGLAGDEQFF. The CDR3 DNA sequence: TGTGCCACCAGTGATTTGGGACTAGCGGGGGATGAGCAGTTCTTC.